The 24 T cell receptor beta chains listed next were all sequenced from one sample in a study of post-analysis software for immune sequencing data. Their antigens are not known. Prepared libraries of TCR beta cDNA carried unique molecular identifiers. TCRdb processed the PCR reads anew with MiXCR; each CDR3 protein has one entry. The table records a few hundred thousand distinct CDR3 sequences, less than 40% of them present only once. Study-wide results and caveats: Four or five TRBV segments, TRBV5-6, TRBV5-1 and TRBV20-1 among them, were found more frequent in patients than controls.

Sequencing used blood. The receptor source for this set is a girl aged 10 to 17 with multiple sclerosis.

The J gene is TRBJ2-4, the V gene TRBV9, with 10 positions matching TRBD2. There are 14 residues in the CDR3. V lost 0 bases and J lost 13; bases outside the gene matches: 7. Looked up from germline, CDR1 is SGDLS and CDR2 is YYNGEE. The DNA for the CDR3 is TGTGCCAGCAGCGTAGAACCCAGCGGGGGGGCCCAGTACTTC. As protein: CASSVEPSGGAQYF. Looking up the rest from reference TRBV9 and TRBJ2-4 gives the full variable domain: DSGVTQTPKHLITATGQRVTLRCSPRSGDLSVYWYQQSLDQGLQFLIQYYNGEERAKGNILERFSAQQFPDLHSELNLSSLELGDSALYFCASSVEPSGGAQYFGAGTRLSVL.

About this clonotype itself: A much larger clone lies one base from this, so it may be a read error. The chain couples TRBV12-3 or TRBV12-4 to TRBJ2-7; either TRBD1 or TRBD2 may supply D (5 bases each). The CDR3 sequence is 14 residues long. CDR3 coding DNA: TGTACCAGCAGTTTAGAGGGGCAGGCCTACGAGCAGTACTTC. Translating it yields CTSSLEGQAYEQYF.

This clonotype was seen just once. This chain joins TRBV29-1 and TRBJ1-1; TRBD1 matches 10 bases. The CDR3 is 15 amino acids. After removal of 0 bases from V and 3 bases from J, the junction contained 4 bases not matched to a gene. Germline values: CDR1 SQVTM, CDR2 ANQGSEA. The chain's CDR3 is CSVEDSGTGDTEAFF. The DNA for the CDR3 is TGCAGCGTTGAAGATTCCGGGACAGGGGACACTGAAGCTTTCTTT.

The genes are TRBV2 and TRBJ2-5; the match to TRBD1 covers 8 bases. This CDR3 comprises 14 residues. CDR1 and CDR2 from the germline V gene are SNHLY and FYNNEI. Unmatched junction bases numbered 1, after V lost 2 bases and J lost 2 bases. The CDR3 region has the DNA TGTGCCAGCAGTGAAAACAGGGGGCAAGAGACCCAGTACTTC. This translates into CASSENRGQETQYF.

This sequence joins TRBV5-1 and TRBJ2-1; TRBD2 matches at 7 bases. The V gene end was trimmed by 2 bases and the J gene end by 0 bases; junction bases not matched to a gene: 5. The CDR3 sequence is 16 residues long. Germline V gene sequence: CDR1 SGHRS, CDR2 YFSETQ. This chain's CDR3 is CASSFSGGGSYNEQFF. The CDR3 nucleotides read TGCGCCAGCAGCTTCTCGGGCGGGGGCTCCTACAATGAGCAGTTCTTC. The entire variable domain, with the rest obtained from reference TRBV5-1 and TRBJ2-1, is as follows: KAGVTQTPRYLIKTRGQQVTLSCSPISGHRSVSWYQQTPGQGLQFLFEYFSETQRNKGNFPGRFSGRQFSNSRSEMNVSTLELGDSALYLCASSFSGGGSYNEQFFGPGTRLTVL.

This chain connects TRBV5-1 to TRBJ1-6, with unresolved D. The V and J ends lost 4 bases and 7 bases respectively, with 9 bases between them. Germline V gene sequence: CDR1 SGHRS, CDR2 YFSETQ. The CDR3 totals 13 residues. For the CDR3, the DNA is TGCGCCAGCAGCACGGACGGGAATTCACCCCTCCACTTT. It translates to CASSTDGNSPLHF.

This clonotype was detected a few times. The chain carries TRBV12-3 or TRBV12-4 and TRBJ2-7; the match to TRBD1 covers 9 bases. The CDR3 has 17 amino acids. V shed 1 base, J shed 3 bases, and the junction held 10 bases outside the gene matches. As DNA, the CDR3 is TGTGCCAGCAGTTTAGTGGGGAGTGGACAGGGGATCTACGAGCAGTACTTC. Translation gives CASSLVGSGQGIYEQYF.

This clonotype was recorded a few times. V is TRBV18 and J is TRBJ2-4; no clear D gene. Deletions cut 2 bases from V and 0 bases from J, with 11 bases between. The CDR3 has 16 amino acids. CDR1 and CDR2 (germline): KGHSH, LQKENI. CDR3 in DNA: TGTGCCAGCTCACCAGTTGTAGCCCTAGCCAAAAACATTCAGTACTTC. This translates into CASSPVVALAKNIQYF.

This clonotype showed up just a few times. The chain links TRBV12-3 or TRBV12-4 to TRBJ1-4, with 7 bases fitting TRBD1. This CDR3 region has 15 residues. The J segment lost 4 bases and the V segment lost 6 bases, leaving 8 bases of the junction unmatched. As DNA, the CDR3 is TGTGCCAGCAGCCCACAGGGGACTGGTAATGAAAAACTGTTTTTT. This sequence encodes CASSPQGTGNEKLFF.

This clonotype has only a few counts. The chain is built from TRBV6-1 and TRBJ2-3, with 8 positions matching TRBD2. The V segment lost 5 bases and the J segment 3 bases; nucleotides outside the gene matches: 16. Looked up from germline, CDR1 is MNHNS and CDR2 is SASEGT. The CDR3 is 18 amino acids. The CDR3 DNA follows: TGTGCCAGCAGTAAACACCGTGGGCTGGCGGGGGGTACAGATACGCAGTATTTT. Translating it yields CASSKHRGLAGGTDTQYF.

The table lists this clonotype with a few counts. The chain links TRBV4-3 to TRBJ2-7; 10 nucleotides align to TRBD2. The V and J ends lost 0 bases and 3 bases, in that order; junction bases with no gene match: 8. There are 17 residues in the CDR3. CDR1 is LGHNA and CDR2 is YSLEER in the germline V gene. The CDR3 region has the DNA TGCGCCAGCAGCCAAGATTTCGGTAGCGGGGGGTTCTACGAGCAGTACTTC. It encodes CASSQDFGSGGFYEQYF.

This clonotype was seen a handful of times. The V call is TRBV5-1, the J call TRBJ2-7; 8 nucleotides agree with TRBD1. J gave up 5 bases and V 7 bases, and 8 bases lay outside the gene matches. CDR1 SGHRS and CDR2 YFSETQ come from the germline V gene. The CDR3 spans 13 residues. The chain's CDR3 is CASGGTGVDEQYF. CDR3 in DNA: TGCGCCAGCGGAGGGACAGGTGTCGACGAGCAGTACTTC.

The rearrangement links TRBV7-2 to TRBJ2-7; 8 bases line up with TRBD1. Germline V gene data show CDR1 as SGHTA and CDR2 as FQGNSA. The junction had 9 bases not matched to a gene; V was cut back by 5 bases and J by 3 bases. The CDR3 length is 15 residues. CDR3 residues: CASSPSRDRIYEQYF. DNA for the CDR3: TGTGCCAGCAGCCCTTCGCGGGACAGGATCTACGAGCAGTACTTC.

This clonotype was observed a few times. The genes are TRBV11-2 and TRBJ2-5, with D tentatively TRBD1 (5 bases). The CDR3 is 15 residues long. The germline V gene has CDR1 SGHAT and CDR2 FQNNGV. The ends were cut back, 4 bases at V and 0 bases at J, with 12 bases in the middle. CDR3 region: CASSSVKGYQETQYF. The CDR3 nucleotides read TGTGCCAGCAGCTCCGTAAAGGGGTACCAAGAGACCCAGTACTTC.

The chain combines TRBV24-1 with TRBJ2-2; D ambiguous. V was pared by 5 bases and J by 5 bases, with 20 bases between. Looked up from germline, CDR1 is KGHDR and CDR2 is SFDVKD. CDR3 length equals 17 residues. CDR3 loop: CATSVPQAGRGTGELFF. The CDR3 nucleotides read TGTGCCACCAGTGTTCCCCAGGCAGGCCGAGGTACCGGGGAGCTGTTTTTT.

This clonotype was observed a few times. This chain links TRBV29-1 with TRBJ2-5; weak D call: TRBD1 (6 bases). This CDR3 contains 13 residues. Germline loops: CDR1 SQVTM, CDR2 ANQGSEA. V shed 7 bases and J shed 3 bases, with 15 bases lying between them. Here the CDR3 DNA reads TGCAGCGCCGAGTGGACAGCCAAAGAGACCCAGTACTTC. Protein product: CSAEWTAKETQYF.

This clonotype has only a few counts. This chain links TRBV13 with TRBJ2-1; D unresolved. In germline, CDR1 is PRHDT, CDR2 FYEKMQ (reference sequence). V lost 2 bases and J lost 5, with 19 bases in between. The CDR3 totals 17 residues. CDR3 sequence: CASSLIRGGRMDNEQFF. In DNA form, the CDR3 reads TGTGCCAGCAGCTTAATAAGAGGTGGCAGAATGGACAATGAGCAGTTCTTC.

In this sample, this clonotype turned up a few times. This chain connects TRBV12-3 or TRBV12-4 to TRBJ1-5; possible D gene TRBD1, 5 bases. Deletions cut 6 bases from V and 3 bases from J, with 9 bases between. This CDR3 is built from 13 residues. CDR3 residues: CASRGGDNQPQHF. The CDR3 DNA follows: TGTGCCAGCAGGGGAGGGGACAATCAGCCCCAGCATTTT.

The chain links TRBV29-1 to TRBJ2-1; 11 nucleotides line up with TRBD2. CDR3 size: 14 residues. V gave up 8 bases and J gave up 4 bases; unmatched junction bases: 7. Germline CDR1 is SQVTM and CDR2 is ANQGSEA. The CDR3: CSTPGTSGYNEQFF. The CDR3 region has the DNA TGCAGCACCCCAGGGACTAGCGGTTACAATGAGCAGTTCTTC.

This chain connects TRBV5-1 to TRBJ2-7; D unclear. The V and J ends lost 0 bases and 5 bases respectively, with 15 bases between them. Germline loops: CDR1 SGHRS, CDR2 YFSETQ. CDR3 length: 15 amino acids. Written as DNA, the CDR3 is TGCGCCAGCAGCTTGGTAGGCAACTCCGTCGACGAGCAGTACTTC. This encodes CASSLVGNSVDEQYF. Full variable domain (outside the CDR3, taken from reference TRBV5-1 and TRBJ2-7): KAGVTQTPRYLIKTRGQQVTLSCSPISGHRSVSWYQQTPGQGLQFLFEYFSETQRNKGNFPGRFSGRQFSNSRSEMNVSTLELGDSALYLCASSLVGNSVDEQYFGPGTRLTVT.

This clonotype was counted only a few times. The V call is TRBV4-1, the J call TRBJ1-1, with a tentative D call TRBD1 (6 bases). Germline V lookup: CDR1 MGHRA, CDR2 YSYEKL. The CDR3 covers 16 residues. V dropped 0 bases and J dropped 3 bases, with 14 bases sitting between them. The CDR3 sequence is CASSQDSADRYTEAFF. The CDR3, as DNA: TGCGCCAGCAGCCAAGATAGCGCAGACAGGTACACTGAAGCTTTCTTT.

The chain combines TRBV12-3 or TRBV12-4 with TRBJ1-1; D remains unclear. The ends were cut back, 6 bases at V and 0 bases at J, with 11 bases in the middle. The CDR3 sequence is 14 residues long. CDR3 region: CASSPTPLNTEAFF. The CDR3 coding sequence is TGTGCCAGCAGCCCCACACCACTGAACACTGAAGCTTTCTTT.

This clonotype was found once. J is TRBJ1-5 and V is TRBV12-3 or TRBV12-4, with D unresolved. V lost 3 bases and J lost 0, with 9 bases in between. The CDR3 consists of 15 residues. The CDR3 here is CASSFSVVSNQPQHF. CDR3 coding DNA: TGTGCCAGCAGTTTCTCAGTAGTTAGCAATCAGCCCCAGCATTTT.

The V and J genes are TRBV10-2 and TRBJ2-5, with 9 nucleotides matching TRBD1. The CDR3 has 15 amino acids. Unmatched junction bases numbered 5, after V lost 6 bases and J lost 0 bases. Germline values: CDR1 WSHSY, CDR2 SAAADI. The CDR3 sequence: CASRGGQGHQETQYF. DNA of the CDR3: TGCGCCAGCAGGGGGGGACAGGGCCACCAAGAGACCCAGTACTTC.